This TCR beta chain originates from a study of Ad26.COV2.S vaccination and SARS-CoV-2 variants. Study background: Donor allocation was to the COV1001 Ad26.COV2.S trial arm. The vaccine Ad26.COV2.S was put into the muscle once, or twice with 56 days between.

Assay used: immunoSEQ multiplex PCR; TCRdb lists only in-frame clones, some missing. The sample records around 300,000 clones, roughly nine tenths being singletons. Concerning this clone: Its antigen is as yet unknown.

Study-level points and caveats: Reported findings describe substantial breadth in spike-specific CD8+ and CD4+ T cell responses following vaccination.

The CDR3 runs to 14 residues. The V and J ends lost 4 bases and 2 bases respectively, with 11 bases between them. Germline CDR1 reads LNHNV; CDR2 reads YYDKDF (reference sequence). The sample's treatment: around 19 received Ad26.COV2.S at low or high dose, single or two shots; about 5 received placebo; per-sample allocation not given. Sampling was performed 63 days after the first vaccine or placebo injection. Source: peripheral blood, taken in a trial of Ad26.COV2.S vaccine versus placebo. The TCR was taken from a person aged 18 to 59 who received the Ad26.COV2.S COVID-19 vaccine or a placebo. The rearrangement links TRBV15 to TRBJ1-2, with D perhaps TRBD1 (5 bases). This CDR3 reads CATSKDMINYGYTF. In nucleotides, the CDR3 is TGTGCCACCAGCAAGGACATGATAAACTATGGCTACACCTTC.